The 29 T cell receptor beta chains below were found in one sample sequenced in a study of blood T cell repertoires in COVID-19. The protocol was immunoSEQ multiplex PCR, while the TCRdb copy is restricted to in-frame clones and leaves out a portion. The sample holds roughly 250,000 clones; around 89% are singletons and the top ten take roughly 0.8%. The sequencing input was peripheral blood. These receptors were taken from a man aged 25-45 years with acute or convalescent COVID-19.

This clone has just one count. This chain links TRBV19 with TRBJ1-1, with 7 bases fitting TRBD1. The CDR3 runs 15 residues. V dropped 7 bases and J dropped 9; count of bases not matched to a gene: 17. Germline values: CDR1 LNHDA, CDR2 SQIVND (reference sequence). The CDR3 region is CASNFPGTRGIKAFF. In DNA, the CDR3 is TGTGCCAGTAATTTTCCGGGAACCAGGGGGATCAAAGCTTTCTTT.

The chain employs TRBV5-1 and TRBJ2-5; a weak D match, TRBD2 (6 bases). V was trimmed by 7 bases and J by 4 bases, leaving 14 bases between them. Per germline, CDR1 SGHRS and CDR2 YFSETQ. The CDR3 has 13 amino acids. CDR3 in DNA: TGCGCCAGCCGCGGCGGGGTAGTAGAGACCCAGTACTTC. Translating gives CASRGGVVETQYF.

The chain joins TRBV28 to TRBJ1-2; 12 bases align to TRBD1. V was clipped by 3 bases and J by 3 bases; unmatched bases: 8. Germline loops: CDR1 MDHEN, CDR2 SYDVKM. This CDR3 has 17 residues. DNA of the CDR3: TGTGCCAGCAGTTTCGGGGACAGGGGGCGTAGATACTATGGCTACACCTTC. The encoded protein is CASSFGDRGRRYYGYTF.

The V gene is TRBV4-1, the J gene TRBJ2-1, with TRBD1 matching over 11 bases. Trimming took 0 bases from V and 15 from J; bases not matched to a gene: 10. Per germline, CDR1 MGHRA and CDR2 YSYEKL. The CDR3 contains 15 residues. The CDR3 loop is CASSQDWTGGELLFF. CDR3 nucleotides: TGCGCCAGCAGCCAAGATTGGACAGGGGGCGAGTTACTGTTCTTC.

The sample holds one count of this clone. The chain is built from TRBV18 and TRBJ1-2, with 8 bases lining up with TRBD1. CDR1 and CDR2 (germline): KGHSH, LQKENI. Trimming at V came to 0 bases and at J to 6 bases, leaving 3 bases not matched to a gene. The CDR3 has 14 residues. CDR3 in amino acids: CASSPPARGHGYTF. In DNA, the CDR3 is TGTGCCAGCTCACCACCGGCCAGGGGGCATGGCTACACCTTC.

The chain uses TRBV5-1 and TRBJ2-1, with D perhaps matching TRBD2 (6 bases). CDR1 SGHRS and CDR2 YFSETQ come from the germline V gene. The CDR3 spans 15 residues. Deletions cut 0 bases from V and 6 bases from J, with 13 bases between. CDR3 protein: CASSLGGNGGNEQFF. The CDR3 nucleotides are TGCGCCAGCAGCTTGGGCGGGAATGGTGGCAATGAGCAGTTCTTC.

V gene TRBV6-5 combines with J gene TRBJ2-7, with 10 bases identical to TRBD1. V lost 10 bases and J lost 3; bases outside the gene matches: 12. The CDR3 is made up of 15 amino acids. The germline V gene encodes CDR1 MNHEY and CDR2 SVGAGI. The CDR3 DNA is TGTGCCACCCGGGAGGGGGGGACAGGGGTCTACGAGCAGTACTTC. This gives the protein CATREGGTGVYEQYF.

This rearrangement joins TRBV5-1 to TRBJ2-6; 7 bases are shared with TRBD2. CDR3 length: 15 amino acids. The germline gives CDR1 SGHRS, CDR2 YFSETQ. V was clipped by 3 bases and J by 3 bases; unmatched bases: 3. In DNA form, the CDR3 reads TGCGCCAGCAGCTCCGGGGGGAGTGGGGCCAACGTCCTGACTTTC. Translation: CASSSGGSGANVLTF. Filled out from reference TRBV5-1 and TRBJ2-6, the complete variable domain reads KAGVTQTPRYLIKTRGQQVTLSCSPISGHRSVSWYQQTPGQGLQFLFEYFSETQRNKGNFPGRFSGRQFSNSRSEMNVSTLELGDSALYLCASSSGGSGANVLTFGAGSRLTVL.

This clone was detected only a few times. This rearrangement joins TRBV29-1 to TRBJ1-2, with D possibly matching TRBD1 (6 bases). CDR1 SQVTM and CDR2 ANQGSEA come from the germline V gene. The CDR3 length is 13 residues. The V end was cut by 4 bases, the J end by 4 bases, with 13 bases between. As DNA, the CDR3 is TGCAGCGTTGGTCAGGGGCTGGGCTATGGCTACACCTTC. It translates to CSVGQGLGYGYTF. The variable domain in full, completed from reference TRBV29-1 and TRBJ1-2, reads SAVISQKPSRDICQRGTSLTIQCQVDSQVTMMFWYRQQPGQSLTLIATANQGSEATYESGFVIDKFPISRPNLTFSTLTVSNMSPEDSSIYLCSVGQGLGYGYTFGSGTRLTVV.

This rearrangement joins TRBV7-2 to TRBJ1-1; tentatively, D is TRBD1 (6 bases). V was pared by 6 bases and J by 6 bases, with 14 bases between. Per the germline V gene, CDR1 is SGHTA and CDR2 is FQGNSA. The CDR3 has 13 amino acids. CDR3 sequence: CASRPTGMPEAFF. CDR3 nucleotide sequence: TGTGCCAGCAGACCTACAGGGATGCCTGAAGCTTTCTTT.

V usage is TRBV11-2 and J usage is TRBJ1-3, with 8 bases fitting TRBD1. The junction had 5 bases not matched to a gene; V was cut back by 5 bases and J by 2 bases. Germline V gene sequence: CDR1 SGHAT, CDR2 FQNNGV. The CDR3 contains 15 residues. The CDR3 loop reads CASSKTTGAGNTIYF. The CDR3 DNA sequence: TGTGCCAGCAGCAAGACGACAGGGGCTGGAAACACCATATATTTT.

The chain is built from TRBV10-1 and TRBJ2-7, with a possible D match to TRBD1 (5 bases). The length of the CDR3 is 13 residues. The ends were cut back, 7 bases at V and 5 bases at J, with 15 bases in the middle. Germline CDR1 reads WNHNN; CDR2 reads SYGVQD (reference sequence). In nucleotides, the CDR3 is TGCGCCAGCACCGATGGGGCATCCAACGAGCAGTACTTC. This translates into CASTDGASNEQYF.

The V call is TRBV2, the J call TRBJ2-7, with D perhaps TRBD1 (6 bases). Trimming stripped 6 bases from V and 4 bases from J, with 16 bases between. Per germline, CDR1 SNHLY and CDR2 FYNNEI. The CDR3 totals 14 residues. Here the CDR3 reads CASRRSPQGYEQYF. CDR3 in DNA: TGTGCCAGCAGGAGAAGCCCCCAGGGGTACGAGCAGTACTTC.

The table lists this clone with a count of one. V is TRBV2 and J is TRBJ2-5; TRBD1 is a possible D gene (5 bases). The CDR3 is 12 residues long. Germline assignment: CDR1 SNHLY and CDR2 FYNNEI. Trimming left V 6 bases short and J 9 bases short, with 14 bases between. CDR3 protein: CASRWTYESQYF. In DNA form, the CDR3 reads TGTGCCAGCAGATGGACATACGAATCCCAGTACTTC.

V is TRBV11-3 and J is TRBJ2-1, with a possible D match to TRBD1 (5 bases). The ends were cut back, 8 bases at V and 6 bases at J, with 11 bases in the middle. Germline CDR1 and CDR2: SGHNT and YENEEA. The CDR3 contains 12 residues. The CDR3 DNA is TGTGCCAGCTCTCGTAGGGGCAATGAGCAGTTCTTC. Translation gives CASSRRGNEQFF.

This chain connects TRBV30 to TRBJ1-2, with 8 bases identical to TRBD1. Germline assignment: CDR1 GTSNPN and CDR2 SVGIG (reference sequence). Losses at the gene ends were 0 bases for V and 7 bases for J; bases not matched to a gene: 4. The CDR3 covers 13 residues. The CDR3 nucleotides read TGTGCCTGGAGTGTAGCAGGGGGCGGTGGCTACACCTTC. Residues: CAWSVAGGGGYTF.

The V call is TRBV27, the J call TRBJ1-5; maybe TRBD1 (5 bases). Germline V lookup: CDR1 MNHEY, CDR2 SMNVEV (reference sequence). V was trimmed by 4 bases and J by 0 bases, leaving 10 bases between them. The CDR3 covers 15 residues. CDR3 region: CASSSGGYSNQPQHF. The CDR3 DNA reads TGTGCCAGCAGTTCTGGGGGGTATAGCAATCAGCCCCAGCATTTT.

This rearrangement joins TRBV7-2 to TRBJ1-6; 7 bases align to TRBD1. CDR1 and CDR2 from the germline V gene are SGHTA and FQGNSA. The CDR3 loop spans 14 amino acids. Germline trimming cut 3 bases from V and 8 bases from J; bases unmatched to any gene: 4. The DNA of the CDR3 is TGTGCCAGCAGCTTGGGGACAGAATATTCACCCCTCCACTTT. Its translation: CASSLGTEYSPLHF. The variable domain in full, with the rest retrieved from reference TRBV7-2 and TRBJ1-6, is GAGVSQSPSNKVTEKGKDVELRCDPISGHTALYWYRQSLGQGLEFLIYFQGNSAPDKSGLPSDRFSAERTGGSVSTLTIQRTQQEDSAVYLCASSLGTEYSPLHFGNGTRLTVT.

V is TRBV6-5 and J is TRBJ1-2; D gene ambiguous. The V end was cut by 0 bases, the J end by 4 bases, with 15 bases between. Germline V gene data show CDR1 as MNHEY and CDR2 as SVGAGI. The CDR3 has 16 amino acids. The CDR3 sequence is CASSYSRAGPGYGYTF. CDR3 DNA sequence: TGTGCCAGCAGTTACTCGCGGGCAGGACCTGGCTATGGCTACACCTTC.

V gene TRBV7-2 combines with J gene TRBJ1-4; 12 bases map to TRBD1. The CDR3 totals 17 residues. The germline gives CDR1 SGHTA, CDR2 FQGNSA. Trimming at V came to 1 base and at J to 7 bases, leaving 7 bases not matched to a gene. This chain's CDR3 is CASSLVGTGGAGEKLFF. The CDR3 DNA reads TGTGCCAGCAGCTTAGTCGGGACAGGGGGCGCAGGTGAAAAACTGTTTTTT.

The rearrangement uses TRBV19 and TRBJ2-7; tentative D call: TRBD1 (8 bases). The V gene lost 2 bases and the J gene lost 5 bases, with 13 bases spanning the gap. The CDR3 is 14 amino acids. The V gene's germline CDR1 is LNHDA and CDR2 SQIVND (reference sequence). The CDR3 DNA reads as TGTGCCAGTAGTATAACAGGGGGGGCGAACGAGCAGTACTTC. Its translation: CASSITGGANEQYF. The full variable domain, with the rest looked up from reference TRBV19 and TRBJ2-7, is DGGITQSPKYLFRKEGQNVTLSCEQNLNHDAMYWYRQDPGQGLRLIYYSQIVNDFQKGDIAEGYSVSREKKESFPLTVTSAQKNPTAFYLCASSITGGANEQYFGPGTRLTVT.

The count of this clone is one. The rearrangement joins TRBV3-1 (or the pseudogene TRBV3-2) to TRBJ2-5, with 7 nucleotides matching TRBD1. After removal of 4 bases from V and 3 bases from J, the junction contained 5 bases not matched to a gene. Germline lookup yields CDR1 LGHDT and CDR2 YNNKEL (reference sequence). The CDR3 is 14 amino acids. The CDR3 spells CASSRDSGEETQYF. The DNA for the CDR3 is TGTGCCAGCAGCCGGGACAGTGGAGAAGAGACCCAGTACTTC.

The chain recombines TRBV5-5 with TRBJ2-3, with D hard to call. The CDR3 has 16 amino acids. CDR1 and CDR2 (germline): SGHKS, YYEKEE (reference sequence). V dropped 0 bases and J dropped 0 bases, with 11 bases sitting between them. CDR3 nucleotide sequence: TGTGCCAGCAGCTTGGAGACAACCTCTAGCACAGATACGCAGTATTTT. It encodes CASSLETTSSTDTQYF.

This clone was observed a few times. V is TRBV4-2 and J is TRBJ2-3, with 10 bases aligning to TRBD1. Germline V gene data show CDR1 as LGHNA and CDR2 as YNFKEQ. The length of the CDR3 is 16 residues. The trim removed 0 bases at V and 6 bases at J, leaving 6 bases unmatched. The CDR3 DNA sequence: TGTGCCAGCAGCCAAGAGAGACAGGGGGCGATGGATACGCAGTATTTT. Protein product: CASSQERQGAMDTQYF.

The genes are TRBV7-9 and TRBJ2-6, with 7 bases lining up with TRBD1. Germline-derived CDR1 and CDR2 are SEHNR and FQNEAQ (reference sequence). This CDR3 is built from 17 residues. V was clipped by 5 bases and J by 4 bases; unmatched bases: 11. In DNA, the CDR3 is TGTGCCAGCAGCAACGGGACAGTCTTACCCGGGGCCAACGTCCTGACTTTC. Protein sequence: CASSNGTVLPGANVLTF.

The DNA for the CDR3 is TGTGCCATCCGACTGGGGCCCTCCTACAATGAGCAGTTCTTC. Its translation is CAIRLGPSYNEQFF. This sequence joins TRBV10-3 and TRBJ2-1; TRBD1 is a possible D gene (5 bases). Germline V CDR1 and CDR2: ENHRY, SYGVKD. Trimming left V 8 bases short and J 0 bases short, with 11 bases between. The CDR3 covers 14 residues.

This clone was observed a single time. The chain is built from TRBV5-1 and TRBJ2-3; the D gene is possibly TRBD1 (5 bases). Looked up from germline, CDR1 is SGHRS and CDR2 is YFSETQ. V lost 2 bases, J lost 1 base, and 5 bases lay in between. The length of the CDR3 is 13 residues. In nucleotides, the CDR3 is TGCGCCAGCAGCTTCAGGGGCACAGATACGCAGTATTTT. Its protein product is CASSFRGTDTQYF.

Concerning this clone itself: No DNA is shown, since the ends of the CDR3 on it are uncertain; the CDR3 is the one TCRdb lists. The genes are TRBV6-5 and TRBJ1-2; the DNA was not used to check the table's D call, TRBD1. Germline V gene sequence: CDR1 MNHEY, CDR2 SVGAGI. The CDR3 totals 12 residues, both ends included. CDR3 amino acids: CASRGQYFGYTF.

The chain joins TRBV30 to TRBJ1-2, with TRBD1 identical over 7 bases. Per germline, CDR1 GTSNPN and CDR2 SVGIG (reference sequence). The V segment lost 0 bases and the J segment 7 bases; nucleotides outside the gene matches: 5. This CDR3 contains 13 residues. CDR3 sequence: CAWSVQGQLGYTF. CDR3 sequence (DNA): TGTGCCTGGAGTGTACAGGGACAGCTTGGCTACACCTTC.